The 20 T cell receptor beta chains below all came from one sample that was sequenced in a study of blood T cell repertoires in COVID-19 (dated by TCRdb to 2020 to 2022). The library relied on the immunoSEQ multiplex PCR assay. TCRdb limited this immuneACCESS table to in-frame rearrangements with V and J called. A share of clones is missing; checked studies link under half to unresolved V genes, and the rest is unexplained. This sample holds hundreds of thousands of clones; around 85% were observed only once. Under 4.5% of the sample rests with the top ten. Sample: peripheral blood. These receptors all come from a woman between 40 and 50 years old with active or convalescent COVID-19.

This clone was detected a few times. This sample includes further DNA sequences coding for the same CDR3. The rearrangement joins TRBV30 to TRBJ1-1, with 7 bases lining up with TRBD1. V shed 1 base and J 4 bases; nucleotides not matched to a gene: 0. The CDR3 has 12 residues. CDR1 and CDR2 from the germline V gene are GTSNPN and SVGIG (reference sequence). The CDR3 region is CAWSDRGTEAFF. CDR3 sequence (DNA): TGTGCCTGGAGTGACAGGGGCACTGAAGCTTTCTTT.

The chain recombines TRBV12-2 with TRBJ1-5; no check of the table's D call, TRBD1, against the DNA was made. TRBV12-2 counts as a pseudogene. The CDR3 has 16 residues. Here the CDR3 DNA reads TGTGCAAGTCGCTTAAACAGGGGTTCAAGCAATCAGCCCCAGCATTTT. Protein product: CASRLNRGSSNQPQHF.

The chain uses TRBV2 and TRBJ1-3, with TRBD1 identical over 7 bases. This CDR3 region has 12 residues. Germline CDR1 reads SNHLY; CDR2 reads FYNNEI. The trim removed 9 bases at V and 7 bases at J, leaving 6 bases unmatched. The CDR3 DNA reads as TGTGCCAGTCAGGGACAGCTTAACACCATATATTTT. Translated: CASQGQLNTIYF.

Only one count was recorded for this clone. The V and J genes are TRBV11-2 and TRBJ1-4, with 9 bases that match TRBD1. V lost 5 bases and J lost 4; bases outside the gene matches: 8. CDR1 and CDR2 (germline): SGHAT, FQNNGV. This CDR3 spans 16 amino acids. CDR3 residues: CASSLGQGNFNEKLFF. Written as DNA, the CDR3 is TGTGCCAGCAGCCTCGGACAGGGGAATTTTAATGAAAAACTGTTTTTT.

The CDR3 DNA sequence: TGCGCCAGCAGCCCTGTAGCCATGAACACTGAAGCTTTCTTT. This translates into CASSPVAMNTEAFF. The rearrangement joins TRBV5-1 to TRBJ1-1; D remains unclear. Germline lookup yields CDR1 SGHRS and CDR2 YFSETQ. V lost 4 bases to trimming and J lost 0 bases, with 10 bases between them. This CDR3 is 14 amino acids long.

V usage is TRBV4-1 and J usage is TRBJ1-1, with D possibly matching TRBD1 (5 bases). Germline loops: CDR1 MGHRA, CDR2 YSYEKL. The V and J ends lost 2 bases and 2 bases respectively, with 9 bases between them. This CDR3 is built from 14 residues. As DNA, the CDR3 is TGCGCCAGCAGCCAACTCGGGGGAAACACTGAAGCTTTCTTT. The encoded protein is CASSQLGGNTEAFF.

As regards this clone: Other DNA sequences from this sample encode an identical CDR3 as well. The chain couples TRBV19 to TRBJ2-2; the match to TRBD1 covers 9 bases. Germline V gene lookup returns CDR1 LNHDA and CDR2 SQIVND (reference sequence). This CDR3 is 15 amino acids long. Germline trimming cut 5 bases from V and 2 bases from J; bases unmatched to any gene: 3. CDR3 coding DNA: TGTGCCAGTAGTTCGGGACAGGGTAACACCGGGGAGCTGTTTTTT. It encodes CASSSGQGNTGELFF.

This clone has just one count. The CDR3 protein is CASSLQGTGNTIYF. In DNA form, the CDR3 reads TGTGCCAGCAGTTTACAGGGGACTGGAAACACCATATATTTT. The chain has TRBV28 and TRBJ1-3, with a weak D call TRBD1 (6 bases). This CDR3 comprises 14 residues. The germline V gene encodes CDR1 MDHEN and CDR2 SYDVKM. Trimming stripped 2 bases from V and 2 bases from J, with 7 bases between.

V usage is TRBV20-1 and J usage is TRBJ1-2, with D tentatively TRBD1 (6 bases). V shed 3 bases and J shed 2 bases, with 16 bases lying between them. Germline V gene data show CDR1 as DFQATT and CDR2 as SNEGSKA (reference sequence). The CDR3 consists of 15 residues. The CDR3: CSASKAVQGNYGYTF. The CDR3 nucleotides read TGCAGTGCTAGTAAGGCGGTACAGGGCAACTATGGCTACACCTTC.

This chain's CDR3 is CASRDQGNYGYTF. The CDR3 bases are TGTGCCAGTAGGGACCAGGGTAACTATGGCTACACCTTC. The V gene is TRBV19, the J gene TRBJ1-2; D may be TRBD1 (5 bases). This CDR3 is built from 13 residues. The ends were cut back, 6 bases at V and 1 base at J, with 9 bases in the middle. CDR1 is LNHDA and CDR2 is SQIVND in the germline V gene (reference sequence).

The gene calls are TRBV2 and TRBJ1-5, with 7 bases identical to TRBD1. The CDR3 totals 15 residues. The germline gives CDR1 SNHLY, CDR2 FYNNEI. After removal of 5 bases from V and 3 bases from J, the junction contained 7 bases not matched to a gene. CDR3 residues: CASSSMGQLNQPQHF. CDR3 in DNA: TGTGCCAGCAGTTCTATGGGACAGCTCAATCAGCCCCAGCATTTT.

The gene calls are TRBV30 and TRBJ1-2, with 7 bases that match TRBD1. The CDR3 is 16 amino acids. Looked up from germline, CDR1 is GTSNPN and CDR2 is SVGIG (reference sequence). Trimming at V came to 0 bases and at J to 3 bases, leaving 10 bases not matched to a gene. The CDR3 coding sequence is TGTGCCTGGAGTGTACTGAGTCTGGGGACAGACTATGGCTACACCTTC. This translates into CAWSVLSLGTDYGYTF.

This clone occurred once. The chain links TRBV19 to TRBJ1-6, with D tentatively TRBD1 (6 bases). Per germline, CDR1 LNHDA and CDR2 SQIVND (reference sequence). The CDR3 contains 17 residues. Deletions cut 3 bases from V and 7 bases from J, with 19 bases between. This CDR3 is CASSIQLGAARNSPLHF. The CDR3 region has the DNA TGTGCCAGTAGTATCCAACTGGGGGCAGCCCGAAATTCACCCCTCCACTTT.

V is TRBV9 and J is TRBJ1-1; TRBD1 is a possible D gene (6 bases). CDR3 length: 14 residues. Germline V gives CDR1 SGDLS, CDR2 YYNGEE. V was shortened by 3 bases and J by 6 bases, with 15 bases between the two germline ends. The CDR3 bases are TGTGCCAGCAGCGAGGGGCAGGGGTATCCTGAAGCTTTCTTT. Its protein product is CASSEGQGYPEAFF. Supplemented by reference TRBV9 and TRBJ1-1, the full variable domain reads DSGVTQTPKHLITATGQRVTLRCSPRSGDLSVYWYQQSLDQGLQFLIQYYNGEERAKGNILERFSAQQFPDLHSELNLSSLELGDSALYFCASSEGQGYPEAFFGQGTRLTVV.

The V call is TRBV10-1, the J call TRBJ2-3, with 11 bases that match TRBD2. V shed 4 bases and J 2 bases; nucleotides not matched to a gene: 5. Germline values: CDR1 WNHNN, CDR2 SYGVQD (reference sequence). CDR3 length: 16 residues. CDR3 protein: CASSGTSGGHTDTQYF. The CDR3 DNA reads TGCGCCAGCAGTGGAACTAGCGGGGGTCACACAGATACGCAGTATTTT.

The chain joins TRBV5-6 to TRBJ1-4; 8 bases are shared with TRBD1. Per the germline V gene, CDR1 is SGHDT and CDR2 is YYEEEE. Losses at the gene ends were 5 bases for V and 3 bases for J; bases not matched to a gene: 6. This CDR3 has 15 amino acids. The CDR3 nucleotides read TGTGCCAGCAGGAGGACAGGGATGGCTAATGAAAAACTGTTTTTT. Translating gives CASRRTGMANEKLFF. Filled out from reference TRBV5-6 and TRBJ1-4, the complete variable domain reads DAGVTQSPTHLIKTRGQQVTLRCSPKSGHDTVSWYQQALGQGPQFIFQYYEEEERQRGNFPDRFSGHQFPNYSSELNVNALLLGDSALYLCASRRTGMANEKLFFGSGTQLSVL.

Only a few counts were recorded for this clone. The chain carries TRBV29-1 and TRBJ1-2; 9 bases agree with TRBD1. CDR3 length equals 12 residues. Germline V gene sequence: CDR1 SQVTM, CDR2 ANQGSEA. The ends lost 7 bases at V and 1 base at J; junction bases unmatched: 1. The CDR3: CSGGQGNYGYTF. The DNA of the CDR3 is TGCAGCGGGGGACAGGGTAACTATGGCTACACCTTC.

The J gene is TRBJ2-5, the V gene TRBV28; 7 nucleotides match TRBD1. This CDR3 contains 14 residues. Losses at the gene ends were 6 bases for V and 5 bases for J; bases not matched to a gene: 9. CDR1 and CDR2 from the germline V gene are MDHEN and SYDVKM. CDR3 loop: CASSSPTGPETQYF. The CDR3 DNA follows: TGTGCCAGCAGCTCCCCGACAGGGCCGGAGACCCAGTACTTC.

The rearrangement uses TRBV10-3 and TRBJ1-2; no clear D. In germline, CDR1 is ENHRY, CDR2 SYGVKD. The ends were cut back, 0 bases at V and 10 bases at J, with 6 bases in the middle. This CDR3 has 11 amino acids. CDR3 loop: CAISESRDYTF. As DNA, the CDR3 is TGTGCCATCAGTGAGTCGAGGGACTACACCTTC.

The rearrangement joins TRBV10-1 to TRBJ1-1, with 7 bases identical to TRBD1. The CDR3 consists of 13 residues. Germline CDR1 is WNHNN and CDR2 is SYGVQD (reference sequence). V lost 2 bases to trimming and J lost 8 bases; unmatched junction nucleotides: 5. In DNA form, the CDR3 reads TGCGCCAGCAGTGAGCAGGGGGACGGGGAAGCTTTCTTT. As protein: CASSEQGDGEAFF.